This TCR beta chain was identified in a study of control samples from healthy donors and cancer patients. Measured with immunoSEQ multiplex PCR; TCRdb has only the in-frame clones, and not every one. The profile shows about 49,000 clones, 65% to 90% of them singletons. With 5 bases removed from V and 0 bases from J, the gap between germline ends came to 5 bases. The CDR3 sequence is 14 residues long. Germline lookup yields CDR1 MNHEY and CDR2 SMNVEV (reference sequence). The source is a woman aged 45-60 years with lung cancer. The gene calls are TRBV27 and TRBJ2-6; D not resolved. Sample: PBMCs. Here the CDR3 DNA reads TGTGCCAGCAGTGTCAGCTCTGGGGCCAACGTCCTGACTTTC. Protein: CASSVSSGANVLTF.